This passage covers 13 T cell receptor beta chains from one sample sequenced in a study of T cell repertoires in cytomegalovirus infection. TCRdb reprocessed the reads with MiXCR, giving one entry per CDR3 protein. The top ten hold roughly 25% of the sample, which has more than 500,000 distinct CDR3 sequences, approximately 15% seen once. Sequencing was carried out using CD8+ T cells from PBMCs. Source of these receptors: a human donor in good health (CMV status not recorded). Some clones in this sample may be carry-over from other donors' samples.

This clonotype appeared many times. The gene calls are TRBV12-3 or TRBV12-4 and TRBJ2-1, with 7 bases aligning to TRBD1. The V gene end was trimmed by 6 bases and the J gene end by 7 bases; junction bases not matched to a gene: 9. The CDR3 loop spans 14 amino acids. The CDR3 nucleotides are TGTGCCAGCAGATTAAAGGGGGCCCTGAATGAGCAGTTCTTC. Its protein is CASRLKGALNEQFF.

This clonotype was counted many times. The genes are TRBV27 and TRBJ2-7, with 9 bases lining up with TRBD1. Germline assignment: CDR1 MNHEY and CDR2 SMNVEV (reference sequence). The CDR3 length is 14 residues. V dropped 6 bases and J dropped 3; count of bases not matched to a gene: 6. This CDR3 reads CASSRTGGLYEQYF. The CDR3 DNA reads as TGTGCCAGCAGCCGAACAGGGGGCCTCTACGAGCAGTACTTC.

This clonotype was seen at least ten times. The chain employs TRBV7-9 and TRBJ2-5, with 10 positions matching TRBD2. The V gene's germline CDR1 is SEHNR and CDR2 FQNEAQ (reference sequence). This CDR3 spans 17 amino acids. V lost 4 bases to trimming and J lost 5 bases; unmatched junction nucleotides: 13. The CDR3: CASSSPLASGGSETQYF. The CDR3 region has the DNA TGTGCCAGCAGCTCCCCCTTGGCTAGCGGGGGTTCGGAGACCCAGTACTTC.

This clonotype was observed many times. V usage is TRBV7-4 and J usage is TRBJ2-1, with 9 bases that match TRBD2. Germline trimming cut 9 bases from V and 8 bases from J; bases unmatched to any gene: 8. The CDR3 sequence is 13 residues long. Germline V gene sequence: CDR1 SGHVT, CDR2 SQSDAQ. The CDR3 region has the DNA TGTGCCAGGAATAGCGGGAGAGGCGATGAGCAGTTCTTC. Residues: CARNSGRGDEQFF. The variable domain in full, completed from reference TRBV7-4 and TRBJ2-1, reads GAGVSQSPRYKVAKRGRDVALRCDSISGHVTLYWYRQTLGQGSEVLTYSQSDAQRDKSGRPSGRFSAERPERSVSTLKIQRTEQGDSAVYLCARNSGRGDEQFFGPGTRLTVL.

This clonotype was detected ten times or more. This chain uses TRBV7-6 with TRBJ2-4; no reliable D call. Trimming pared 5 bases from V and 3 bases from J, leaving 20 bases between. CDR1 is SGHVS and CDR2 is FNYEAQ in the germline V gene. The CDR3 length is 17 residues. The CDR3 region is CASSPSLGPSDKNIQYF. The CDR3 bases are TGTGCCAGCAGCCCATCCTTGGGTCCCAGCGACAAAAACATTCAGTACTTC.

This clonotype was observed a handful of times. This chain links TRBV24-1 with TRBJ1-3; the match to TRBD1 covers 12 bases. The CDR3 extends over 16 amino acids. CDR1 is KGHDR, CDR2 SFDVKD, per germline. Trimming removed 9 bases from V and 5 bases from J; junction bases left unmatched: 10. The CDR3 coding sequence is TGTGCCACCCGGGACAGGGGGCCATGGCCTCGAAACACCATATATTTT. This encodes CATRDRGPWPRNTIYF.

This clonotype has only a few counts. This sequence joins TRBV5-6 and TRBJ2-7, with 11 bases that match TRBD2. Germline-derived CDR1 and CDR2 are SGHDT and YYEEEE. Trimming took 4 bases from V and 2 from J; bases not matched to a gene: 8. The CDR3 extends over 16 amino acids. In nucleotides, the CDR3 is TGTGCCAGCAGCGAAGACCTAGCGGGAGGCGCCTACGAGCAGTACTTC. It specifies CASSEDLAGGAYEQYF.

This chain joins TRBV20-1 and TRBJ1-5; D not resolved. The V end lost 4 bases, the J end lost 0 bases, and 4 bases lay between the germline ends. This CDR3 has 12 amino acids. The germline CDR1 and CDR2 sequences are DFQATT and SNEGSKA (reference sequence). The CDR3 sequence: CSATHSNQPQHF. The CDR3 coding sequence is TGCAGTGCTACCCATAGCAATCAGCCCCAGCATTTT.

This clonotype has at least ten counts. V usage is TRBV27 and J usage is TRBJ2-1; the match to TRBD2 covers 12 bases. The V and J ends lost 10 bases and 2 bases, in that order; junction bases with no gene match: 6. The CDR3 sequence is 15 residues long. Germline loops: CDR1 MNHEY, CDR2 SMNVEV (reference sequence). CDR3 protein: CATGLAGSPYNEQFF. Here the CDR3 DNA reads TGTGCCACCGGACTAGCGGGATCCCCCTACAATGAGCAGTTCTTC.

For this clonotype: A read error may explain this, as a much larger clone is one base away. The V gene is TRBV11-1, the J gene TRBJ2-1, with D tentatively TRBD1 (5 bases). This CDR3 is 14 amino acids long. The V gene's germline CDR1 is SGHAT and CDR2 FQDESV (reference sequence). This CDR3 reads CASSSSGSYNDQFF. In DNA, the CDR3 is TGTGCCAGCAGCTCCTCAGGGTCCTACAATGATCAGTTCTTC.

This clonotype showed up just a few times. This chain joins TRBV12-3 or TRBV12-4 and TRBJ2-5, with 10 bases lining up with TRBD1. The CDR3 length is 14 residues. V shed 6 bases, J shed 5 bases, and the junction held 6 bases outside the gene matches. The CDR3 region has the DNA TGTGCCAGCAGGCCCGACAGGGGGCATGAGACCCAGTACTTC. Translation gives CASRPDRGHETQYF.

This chain connects TRBV2 to TRBJ1-1; unclear D gene. The CDR3 contains 11 residues. Germline-derived CDR1 and CDR2 are SNHLY and FYNNEI. V dropped 10 bases and J dropped 11 bases, with 17 bases sitting between them. DNA for the CDR3: TGTGCCACCTCCCCGGGAGGGCGTGCTTTCTTT. Translated, it gives CATSPGGRAFF.

This clonotype has a single count. The junction and the germline gene differ at one end; a read error may be behind it. The gene calls are TRBV19 and TRBJ1-1; no firm D call. This CDR3 has 15 residues. CDR1 and CDR2 from the germline V gene are LNHDA and SQIVND (reference sequence). The CDR3 DNA is TGTACCAGTAGTATTACGCCCGATTCCCACACTGAAGCTTTCTTT. Protein sequence: CTSSITPDSHTEAFF. Full variable domain (missing parts from reference TRBV19 and TRBJ1-1): DGGITQSPKYLFRKEGQNVTLSCEQNLNHDAMYWYRQDPGQGLRLIYYSQIVNDFQKGDIAEGYSVSREKKESFPLTVTSAQKNPTAFYLCTSSITPDSHTEAFFGQGTRLTVV.